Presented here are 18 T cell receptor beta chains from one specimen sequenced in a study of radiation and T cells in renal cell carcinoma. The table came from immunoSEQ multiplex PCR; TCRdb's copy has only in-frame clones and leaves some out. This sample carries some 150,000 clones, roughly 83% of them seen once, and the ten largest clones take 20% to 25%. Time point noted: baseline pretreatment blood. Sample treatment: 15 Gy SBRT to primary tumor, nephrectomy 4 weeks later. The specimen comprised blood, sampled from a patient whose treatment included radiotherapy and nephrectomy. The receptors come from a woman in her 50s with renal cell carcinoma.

This CDR3 is CSVGVDLAGELFF. The CDR3 nucleotides read TGCAGCGTTGGTGTTGATCTGGCCGGGGAGCTGTTTTTT. This chain joins TRBV29-1 and TRBJ2-2; unclear D gene. The ends were cut back, 4 bases at V and 6 bases at J, with 12 bases in the middle. Germline V gives CDR1 SQVTM, CDR2 ANQGSEA. This CDR3 has 13 amino acids.

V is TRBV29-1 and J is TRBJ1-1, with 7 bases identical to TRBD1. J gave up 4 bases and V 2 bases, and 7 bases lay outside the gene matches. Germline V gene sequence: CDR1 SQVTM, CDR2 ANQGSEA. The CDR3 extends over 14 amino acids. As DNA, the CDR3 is TGCAGCGTTGAATGGGACAGACACATCACTGAAGCTTTCTTT. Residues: CSVEWDRHITEAFF. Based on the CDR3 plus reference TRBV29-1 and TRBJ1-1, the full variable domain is SAVISQKPSRDICQRGTSLTIQCQVDSQVTMMFWYRQQPGQSLTLIATANQGSEATYESGFVIDKFPISRPNLTFSTLTVSNMSPEDSSIYLCSVEWDRHITEAFFGQGTRLTVV.

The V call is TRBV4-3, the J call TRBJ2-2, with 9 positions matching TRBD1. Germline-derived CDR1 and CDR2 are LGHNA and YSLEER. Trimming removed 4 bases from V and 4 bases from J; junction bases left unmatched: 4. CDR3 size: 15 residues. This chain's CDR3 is CASSRGQGFTGELFF. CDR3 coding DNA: TGCGCCAGCAGCCGGGGACAGGGTTTCACCGGGGAGCTGTTTTTT.

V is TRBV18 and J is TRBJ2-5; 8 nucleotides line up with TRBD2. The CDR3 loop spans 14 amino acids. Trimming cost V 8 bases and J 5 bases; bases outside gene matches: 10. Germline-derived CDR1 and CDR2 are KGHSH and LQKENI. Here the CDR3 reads CASRGSGRSETQYF. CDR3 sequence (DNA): TGTGCCAGCCGAGGAAGCGGGAGATCTGAGACCCAGTACTTC.

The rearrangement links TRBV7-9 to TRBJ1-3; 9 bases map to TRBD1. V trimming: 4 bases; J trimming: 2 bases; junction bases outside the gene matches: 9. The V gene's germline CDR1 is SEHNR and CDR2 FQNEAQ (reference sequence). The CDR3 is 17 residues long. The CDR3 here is CASSSFPGQGTGNTIYF. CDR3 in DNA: TGTGCCAGCAGCTCTTTCCCGGGACAGGGAACTGGAAACACCATATATTTT.

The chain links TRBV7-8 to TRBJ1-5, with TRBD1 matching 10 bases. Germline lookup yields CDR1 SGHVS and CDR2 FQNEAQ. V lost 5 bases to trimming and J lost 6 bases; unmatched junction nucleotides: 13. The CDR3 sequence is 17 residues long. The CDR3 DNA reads TGTGCCAGCAGCAAGACAGGGGGCGCGCTAGGTGGTCAGCCCCAGCATTTT. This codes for CASSKTGGALGGQPQHF.

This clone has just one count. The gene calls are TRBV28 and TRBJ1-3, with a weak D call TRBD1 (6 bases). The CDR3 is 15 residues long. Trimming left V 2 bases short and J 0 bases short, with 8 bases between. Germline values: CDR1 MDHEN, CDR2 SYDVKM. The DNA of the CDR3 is TGTGCCAGCAGTTTAGGGGGCAGCTCTGGAAACACCATATATTTT. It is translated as CASSLGGSSGNTIYF.

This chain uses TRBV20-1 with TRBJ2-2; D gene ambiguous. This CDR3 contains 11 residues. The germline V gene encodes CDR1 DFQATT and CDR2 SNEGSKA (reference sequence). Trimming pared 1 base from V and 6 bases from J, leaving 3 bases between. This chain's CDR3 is CSARGPGELFF. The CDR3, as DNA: TGCAGTGCTAGAGGACCCGGGGAGCTGTTTTTT.

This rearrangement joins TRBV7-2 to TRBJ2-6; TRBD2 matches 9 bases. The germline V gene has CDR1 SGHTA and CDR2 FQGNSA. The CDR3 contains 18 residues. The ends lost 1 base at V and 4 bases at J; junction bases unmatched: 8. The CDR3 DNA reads TGTGCCAGCAGCTTAGTGACTAGCGGACCCTCCGGGGCCAACGTCCTGACTTTC. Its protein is CASSLVTSGPSGANVLTF.

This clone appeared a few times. CDR3 DNA: TGTGCCAGCATTGGGGTTACTGAAGCTTTCTTT. Translation: CASIGVTEAFF. The rearrangement links TRBV28 to TRBJ1-1; D not resolved. The CDR3 has 11 amino acids. Germline values: CDR1 MDHEN, CDR2 SYDVKM. Trimming removed 7 bases from V and 5 bases from J, with 8 bases in between.

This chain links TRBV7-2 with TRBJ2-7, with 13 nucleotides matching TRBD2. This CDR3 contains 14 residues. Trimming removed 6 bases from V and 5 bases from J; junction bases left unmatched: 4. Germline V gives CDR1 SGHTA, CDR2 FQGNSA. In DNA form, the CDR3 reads TGTGCCAGCAGTTCCGGACTAGCGGGGGACGAGCAGTACTTC. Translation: CASSSGLAGDEQYF.

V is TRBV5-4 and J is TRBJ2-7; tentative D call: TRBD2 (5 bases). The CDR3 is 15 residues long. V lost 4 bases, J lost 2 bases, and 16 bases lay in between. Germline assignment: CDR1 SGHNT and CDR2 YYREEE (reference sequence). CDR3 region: CASSPGIAETYEQYF. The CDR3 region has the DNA TGTGCCAGCAGCCCCGGGATAGCCGAGACCTACGAGCAGTACTTC.

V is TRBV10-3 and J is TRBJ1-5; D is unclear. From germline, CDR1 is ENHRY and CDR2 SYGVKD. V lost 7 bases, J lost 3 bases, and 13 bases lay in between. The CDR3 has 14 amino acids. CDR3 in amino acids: CAIKSQVDNQPQHF. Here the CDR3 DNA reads TGTGCCATCAAATCTCAGGTGGACAATCAGCCCCAGCATTTT.

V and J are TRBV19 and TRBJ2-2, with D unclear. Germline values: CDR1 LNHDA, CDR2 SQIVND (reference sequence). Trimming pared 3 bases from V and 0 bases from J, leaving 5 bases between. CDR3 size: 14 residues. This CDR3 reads CASSIGTNTGELFF. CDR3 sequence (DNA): TGTGCCAGTAGTATCGGCACGAACACCGGGGAGCTGTTTTTT.

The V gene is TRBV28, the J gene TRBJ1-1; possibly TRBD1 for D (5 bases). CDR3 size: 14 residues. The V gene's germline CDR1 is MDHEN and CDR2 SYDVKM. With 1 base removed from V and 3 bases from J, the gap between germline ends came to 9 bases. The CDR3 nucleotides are TGTGCCAGCAGTTTATTTGGGGGGGACACTGAAGCTTTCTTT. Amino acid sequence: CASSLFGGDTEAFF.

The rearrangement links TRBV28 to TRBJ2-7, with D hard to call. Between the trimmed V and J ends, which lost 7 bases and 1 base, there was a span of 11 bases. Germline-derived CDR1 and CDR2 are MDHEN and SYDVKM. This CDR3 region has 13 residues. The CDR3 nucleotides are TGTGCCAGCACCAGTCTAGATTCCTACGAGCAGTACTTC. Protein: CASTSLDSYEQYF.

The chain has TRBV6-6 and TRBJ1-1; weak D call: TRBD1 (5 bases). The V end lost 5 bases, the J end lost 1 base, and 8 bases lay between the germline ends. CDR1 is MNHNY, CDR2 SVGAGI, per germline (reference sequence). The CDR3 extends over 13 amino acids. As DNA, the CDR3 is TGTGCCAGCAGTGCCGACAGGAACACTGAAGCTTTCTTT. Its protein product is CASSADRNTEAFF.

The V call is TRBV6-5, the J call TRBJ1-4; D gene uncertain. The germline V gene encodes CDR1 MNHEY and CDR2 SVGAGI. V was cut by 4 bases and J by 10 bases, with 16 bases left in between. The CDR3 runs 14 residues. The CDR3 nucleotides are TGTGCCAGCAGTTGGGCCAGCGCCCCGGCAAAACTGTTTTTT. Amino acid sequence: CASSWASAPAKLFF.